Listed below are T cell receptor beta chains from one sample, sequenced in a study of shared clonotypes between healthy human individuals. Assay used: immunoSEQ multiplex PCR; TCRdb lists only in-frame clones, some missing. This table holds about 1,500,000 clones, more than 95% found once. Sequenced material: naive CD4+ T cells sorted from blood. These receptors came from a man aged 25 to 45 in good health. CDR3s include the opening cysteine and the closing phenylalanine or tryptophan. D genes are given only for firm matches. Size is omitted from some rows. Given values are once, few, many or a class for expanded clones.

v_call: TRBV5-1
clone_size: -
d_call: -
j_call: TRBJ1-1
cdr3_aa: CASSLYGGKGSTEAFF
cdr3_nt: TGCGCCAGCAGCTTGTATGGGGGCAAGGGCTCCACTGAAGCTTTCTTT

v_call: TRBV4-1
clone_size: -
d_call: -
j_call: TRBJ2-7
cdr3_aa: CASSQDLRGSYEQYF
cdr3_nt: TGCGCCAGCAGCCAAGATCTCAGGGGTTCCTACGAGCAGTACTTC

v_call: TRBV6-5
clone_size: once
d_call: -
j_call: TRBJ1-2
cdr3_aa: CASSKQQGPSGYTF
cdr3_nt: TGTGCCAGCAGTAAACAACAGGGCCCGAGTGGCTACACCTTC

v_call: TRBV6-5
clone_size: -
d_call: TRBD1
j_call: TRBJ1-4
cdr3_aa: CASSLEGAVREKLFF
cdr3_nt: TGTGCCAGCAGTCTAGAGGGGGCTGTTCGTGAAAAACTGTTTTTT

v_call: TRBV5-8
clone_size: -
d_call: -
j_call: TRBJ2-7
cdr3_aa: CASIRDPTYEQYF
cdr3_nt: TGTGCCAGTATCCGGGACCCAACCTACGAGCAGTACTTC

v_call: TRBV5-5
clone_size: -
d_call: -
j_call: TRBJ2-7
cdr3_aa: CASSARVRWQRYF
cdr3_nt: TGTGCCAGCAGCGCGCGGGTTCGGTGGCAGCGGTACTTC

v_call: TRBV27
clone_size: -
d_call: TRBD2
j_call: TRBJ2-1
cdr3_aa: CASKKAGGPSDEQFF
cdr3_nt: TGTGCCAGCAAGAAAGCGGGAGGGCCGAGCGATGAGCAGTTCTTC

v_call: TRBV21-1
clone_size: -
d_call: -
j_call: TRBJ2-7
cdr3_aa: CASSKDSIMGQYF
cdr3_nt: TGTGCCAGCAGCAAAGACAGCATCATGGGGCAGTACTTC

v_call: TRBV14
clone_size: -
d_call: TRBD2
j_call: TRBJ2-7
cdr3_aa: CASSPSLVAGLYEQYF
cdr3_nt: TGTGCCAGCAGCCCCTCCCTAGTAGCGGGCCTTTACGAGCAGTACTTC

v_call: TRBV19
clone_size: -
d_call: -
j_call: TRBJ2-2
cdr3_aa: CASSTRDTQTGELFF
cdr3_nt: TGTGCCAGTAGTACCCGGGACACACAAACCGGGGAGCTGTTTTTT

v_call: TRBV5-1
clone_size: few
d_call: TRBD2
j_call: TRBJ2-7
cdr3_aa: CASSSGLAGAYEQYF
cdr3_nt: TGCGCCAGCAGCTCCGGACTAGCGGGAGCCTACGAGCAGTACTTC

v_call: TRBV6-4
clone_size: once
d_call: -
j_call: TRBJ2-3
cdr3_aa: CASSDRAGTDTQYF
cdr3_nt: TGTGCCAGCAGTGACAGGGCGGGCACAGATACGCAGTATTTT

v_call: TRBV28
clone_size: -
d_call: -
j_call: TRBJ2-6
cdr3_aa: CASSFSGSGANVLTF
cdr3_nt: TGTGCCAGCAGTTTCTCCGGCTCTGGGGCCAACGTCCTGACTTTC

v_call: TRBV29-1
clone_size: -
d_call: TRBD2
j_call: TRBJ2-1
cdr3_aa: CSVSNPASGRAGEQFF
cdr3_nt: TGCAGCGTCAGTAACCCCGCTAGCGGGAGGGCCGGTGAGCAGTTCTTC

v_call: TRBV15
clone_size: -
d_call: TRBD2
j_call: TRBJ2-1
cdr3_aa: CATSKLGTSGRAEQFF
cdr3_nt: TGTGCCACCAGCAAGCTGGGGACTAGCGGGAGAGCTGAGCAGTTCTTC

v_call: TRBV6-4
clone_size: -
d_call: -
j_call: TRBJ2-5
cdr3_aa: CASSKSIAAWETQYF
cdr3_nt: TGTGCCAGCAGTAAAAGTATCGCAGCCTGGGAGACCCAGTACTTC

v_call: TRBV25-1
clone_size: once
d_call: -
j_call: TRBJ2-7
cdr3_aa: CASSEDSIHHEQYF
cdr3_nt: TGTGCCAGCAGTGAGGACAGCATTCACCACGAGCAGTACTTC